This record concerns one T cell receptor beta chain sequence. What it binds is unknown. The data are from a study of monozygotic twins with inflammatory bowel disease. Study findings and constraints: Twins with IBD had fewer clonotypes in common with others than healthy twins, particularly during disease activity. Using the inverse Simpson index, IBD patients had lower TCRbeta diversity than healthy co-twins. Evidence did not back any single strong signal or clonotype linked to IBD.

Each TCR library used 3,500 to 4,500 ng of total RNA. Each CDR3 protein gets one entry in TCRdb, which reprocessed the 5' RACE reads and gives no DNA. This sample's table has some 200,000 distinct CDR3 sequences. The sequencing input was blood. This receptor was taken from a human donor with ulcerative colitis or Crohn's disease, or a healthy co-twin of an affected twin (not recorded which).

The CDR3 protein is CASSSSGQGRYNEQFF. The rearrangement joins TRBV5-1 to TRBJ2-1; with no DNA, the TCRdb D assignment of TRBD1 cannot be verified. CDR3 length: 16 amino acids. Germline loops: CDR1 SGHRS, CDR2 YFSETQ.